Detailed here is one T cell receptor beta chain. What it binds is not known. PCR used 60 Vbeta primers and 13 Jbeta primers. Profiling relied on immunoSEQ multiplex PCR, and the TCRdb table lists in-frame clones only, not all of them. The sample holds about 180,000 clones, 70% to 85% seen once. The germline gives CDR1 SEHNR, CDR2 FQNEAQ (reference sequence). V lost 2 bases and J lost 4, with 12 bases in between. This CDR3 has 15 amino acids. This entry belongs to a study of cytomegalovirus exposure and HLA in healthy donors. Study outcomes and limitations: Upon later analysis, HLA-associated TCR beta chains proved more clonally expanded than other, equally common chains.

The chain joins TRBV7-9 to TRBJ1-3; tentatively, D is TRBD1 (6 bases). This clonotype was obtained from a man aged 18-30 years in good health and CMV-seronegative. Sequences were obtained from PBMCs. The CDR3 DNA reads TGTGCCAGCAGCTTACGGTGGGGGCCCGGAAACACCATATATTTT. This codes for CASSLRWGPGNTIYF.